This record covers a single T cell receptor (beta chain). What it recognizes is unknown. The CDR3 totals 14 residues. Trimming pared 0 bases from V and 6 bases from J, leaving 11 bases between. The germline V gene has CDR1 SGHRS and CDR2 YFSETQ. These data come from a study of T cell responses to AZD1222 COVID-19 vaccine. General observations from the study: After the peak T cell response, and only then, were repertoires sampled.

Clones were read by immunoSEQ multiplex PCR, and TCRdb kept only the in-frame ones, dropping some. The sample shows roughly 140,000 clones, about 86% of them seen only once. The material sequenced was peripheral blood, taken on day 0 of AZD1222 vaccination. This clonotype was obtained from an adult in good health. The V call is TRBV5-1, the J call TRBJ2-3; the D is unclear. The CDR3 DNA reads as TGCGCCAGCAGCTTGGACATCGGACGCGATACGCAGTATTTT. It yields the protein CASSLDIGRDTQYF.